The 7 T cell receptor beta chains reported below all come from one sample, sequenced in a study of CD8+ T cells in alopecia areata. Extraction of RNA preceded its reverse transcription into cDNA, which served as the sequencing template. Sequencing was performed with immunoSEQ multiplex PCR; in TCRdb, only in-frame clones are kept and a portion is missing. The repertoire consists of tens of thousands of clones, with around 62% occurring once and the leading ten covering 3.5% to 5%. Sorting of the five patients' CD4+ cells gave CD25+CD127- cells as the output. Sequenced material: CD4+ Tregs sorted from blood. Receptor source: a human donor with alopecia areata.

The chain has TRBV30 and TRBJ2-3, with 11 positions matching TRBD1. Germline assignment: CDR1 GTSNPN and CDR2 SVGIG (reference sequence). CDR3 length: 13 amino acids. J lost 6 bases, V lost 4 bases, and 3 bases had no gene match. The CDR3 bases are TGTGCCTGGACCCGGACAGGGGGCGATACGCAGTATTTT. It is translated as CAWTRTGGDTQYF. The entire variable domain, with the rest obtained from reference TRBV30 and TRBJ2-3, is as follows: SQTIHQWPATLVQPVGSPLSLECTVEGTSNPNLYWYRQAAGRGLQLLFYSVGIGQISSEVPQNLSASRPQDRQFILSSKKLLLSDSGFYLCAWTRTGGDTQYFGPGTRLTVL.

The chain is built from TRBV5-4 and TRBJ2-7; 14 bases match TRBD2. CDR3 size: 15 residues. The germline V gene encodes CDR1 SGHNT and CDR2 YYREEE (reference sequence). With 1 base clipped from V and 5 bases from J, the junction kept 2 bases outside the gene matches. CDR3 sequence reads: CASSLLGLAGDEQYF. The CDR3 DNA follows: TGTGCCAGCAGCTTGTTGGGACTAGCGGGAGACGAGCAGTACTTC.

The rearrangement links TRBV18 to TRBJ2-2; D gene ambiguous. The CDR3 length is 12 residues. V lost 7 bases to trimming and J lost 7 bases, with 10 bases between them. CDR1 and CDR2 (germline): KGHSH, LQKENI. CDR3 nucleotide sequence: TGTGCCAGCTGGGCCGGCGGCGGGGAGCTGTTTTTT. It yields the protein CASWAGGGELFF.

The chain has TRBV18 and TRBJ1-3; 9 nucleotides align to TRBD1. CDR1 and CDR2 from the germline V gene are KGHSH and LQKENI. The CDR3 extends over 15 amino acids. V lost 2 bases and J lost 4; bases outside the gene matches: 3. CDR3 loop: CASSPGTGPGNTIYF. The CDR3, as DNA: TGTGCCAGCTCACCAGGGACAGGGCCAGGAAACACCATATATTTT.

The chain is built from TRBV19 and TRBJ2-1; D call uncertain. The V end lost 5 bases, the J end lost 8 bases, and 25 bases lay between the germline ends. In germline, CDR1 is LNHDA, CDR2 SQIVND (reference sequence). This CDR3 contains 17 residues. The CDR3 sequence is CASSPILILGPFHEQFF. CDR3 nucleotides: TGTGCCAGTAGTCCGATCTTAATTCTGGGTCCCTTCCATGAGCAGTTCTTC.

The chain combines TRBV13 with TRBJ1-4; 9 bases map to TRBD1. Per the germline V gene, CDR1 is PRHDT and CDR2 is FYEKMQ (reference sequence). This CDR3 has 16 amino acids. V shed 5 bases and J 4 bases; nucleotides not matched to a gene: 8. CDR3 DNA: TGTGCCAGCAGCCTTGGGACAGGGAGCTTTAATGAAAAACTGTTTTTT. It translates to CASSLGTGSFNEKLFF.

The chain employs TRBV29-1 and TRBJ1-1, with 9 bases identical to TRBD1. J lost 4 bases, V lost 4 bases, and 16 bases had no gene match. This CDR3 is built from 17 residues. Germline V gene sequence: CDR1 SQVTM, CDR2 ANQGSEA. The CDR3, as DNA: TGCAGCGTTGGGGGACCGGGACAGGGAAGGATGGGCACTGAAGCTTTCTTT. This gives the protein CSVGGPGQGRMGTEAFF.